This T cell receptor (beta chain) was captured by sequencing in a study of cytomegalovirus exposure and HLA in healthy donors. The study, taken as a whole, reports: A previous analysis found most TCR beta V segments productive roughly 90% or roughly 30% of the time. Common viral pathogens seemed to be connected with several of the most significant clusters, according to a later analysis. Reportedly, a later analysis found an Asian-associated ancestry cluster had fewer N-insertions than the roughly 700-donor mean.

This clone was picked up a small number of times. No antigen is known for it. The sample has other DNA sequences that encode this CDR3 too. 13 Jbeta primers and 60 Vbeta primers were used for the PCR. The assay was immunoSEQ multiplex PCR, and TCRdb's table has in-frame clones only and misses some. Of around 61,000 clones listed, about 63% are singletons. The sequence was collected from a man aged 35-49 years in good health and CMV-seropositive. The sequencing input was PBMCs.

This CDR3 is CASSLQGLASNEQFF. The CDR3 DNA is TGTGCCAGCAGCTTGCAGGGACTAGCGTCCAATGAGCAGTTCTTC. The V gene is TRBV11-3, the J gene TRBJ2-1; TRBD2 matches at 10 bases. CDR1 and CDR2 (germline): SGHNT, YENEEA. V shed 3 bases and J 6 bases; nucleotides not matched to a gene: 5. This CDR3 contains 15 residues.